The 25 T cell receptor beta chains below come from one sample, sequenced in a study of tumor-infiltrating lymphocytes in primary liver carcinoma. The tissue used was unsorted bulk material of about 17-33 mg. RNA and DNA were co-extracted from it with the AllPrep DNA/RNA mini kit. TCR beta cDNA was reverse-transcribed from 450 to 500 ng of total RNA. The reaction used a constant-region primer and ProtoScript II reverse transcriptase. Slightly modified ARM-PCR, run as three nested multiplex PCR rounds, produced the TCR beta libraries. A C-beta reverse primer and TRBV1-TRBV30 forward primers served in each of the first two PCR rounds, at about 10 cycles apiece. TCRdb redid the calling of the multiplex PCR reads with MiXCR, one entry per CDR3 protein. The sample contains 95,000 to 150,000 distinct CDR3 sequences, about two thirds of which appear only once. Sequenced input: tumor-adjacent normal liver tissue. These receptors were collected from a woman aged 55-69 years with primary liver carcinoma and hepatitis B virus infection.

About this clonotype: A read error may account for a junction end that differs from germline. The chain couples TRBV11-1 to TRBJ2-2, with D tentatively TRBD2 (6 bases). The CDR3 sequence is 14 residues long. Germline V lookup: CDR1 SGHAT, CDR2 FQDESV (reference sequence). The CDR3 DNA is TGTCCCAGCAGTTTGGGAGGAAAGACCGGGGAGCTGTTTTTT. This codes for CPSSLGGKTGELFF.

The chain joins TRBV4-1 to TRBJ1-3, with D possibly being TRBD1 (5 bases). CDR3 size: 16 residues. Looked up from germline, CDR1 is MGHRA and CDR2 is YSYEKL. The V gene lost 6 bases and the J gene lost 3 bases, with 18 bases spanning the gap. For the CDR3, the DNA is TGCGCCAGCAGTCAACGAAGGGGACTTCGTGGAAACACCATATATTTT. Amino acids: CASSQRRGLRGNTIYF.

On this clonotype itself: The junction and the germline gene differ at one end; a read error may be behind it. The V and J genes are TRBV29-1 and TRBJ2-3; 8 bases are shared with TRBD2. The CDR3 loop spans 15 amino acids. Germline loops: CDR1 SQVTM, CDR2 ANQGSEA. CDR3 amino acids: CSVATSGASADRQYF. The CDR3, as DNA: TGCAGCGTGGCTACTAGCGGAGCTAGCGCAGATAGGCAGTATTTT.

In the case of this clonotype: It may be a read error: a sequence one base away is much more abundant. The CDR3 DNA reads TGTGCCAACAGCCTAGCGGATGGAAACACCATATATTTT. It yields the protein CANSLADGNTIYF. The chain joins TRBV7-9 to TRBJ1-3; no reliable D call. Germline CDR1 SEHNR, CDR2 FQNEAQ (reference sequence). CDR3 length: 13 amino acids.

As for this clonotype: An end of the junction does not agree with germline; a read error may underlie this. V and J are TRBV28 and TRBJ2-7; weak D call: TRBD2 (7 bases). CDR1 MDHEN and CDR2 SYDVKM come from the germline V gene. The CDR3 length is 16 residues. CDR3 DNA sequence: TGTACCAGCAGTTCCCGGGGGAGGGGGAGTTACTACGAGCAGTACTTT. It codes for CTSSSRGRGSYYEQYF.

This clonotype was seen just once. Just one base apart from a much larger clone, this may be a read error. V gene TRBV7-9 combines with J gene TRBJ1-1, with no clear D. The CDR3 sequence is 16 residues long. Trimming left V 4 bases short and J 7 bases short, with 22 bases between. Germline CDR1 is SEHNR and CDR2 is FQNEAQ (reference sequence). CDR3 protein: CASSSTSLGPSNEAFF. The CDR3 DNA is TGTGCCAGCAGCTCGACCTCGTTAGGGCCCTCCAATGAAGCTTTCTTT.

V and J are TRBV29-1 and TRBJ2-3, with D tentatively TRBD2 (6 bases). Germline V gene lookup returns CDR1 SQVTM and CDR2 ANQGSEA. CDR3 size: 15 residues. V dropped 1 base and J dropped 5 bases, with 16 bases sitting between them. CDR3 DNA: TGCAGCGTTGAAGCTGGGGACCGGGGGAAAGATACGCAGTATTTT. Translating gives CSVEAGDRGKDTQYF.

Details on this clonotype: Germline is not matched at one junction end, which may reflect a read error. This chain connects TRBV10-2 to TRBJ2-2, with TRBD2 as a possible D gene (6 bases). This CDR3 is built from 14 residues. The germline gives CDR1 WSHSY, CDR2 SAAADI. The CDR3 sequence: CANSAGYEGGERFF. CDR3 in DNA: TGCGCCAACAGTGCTGGCTACGAGGGCGGGGAGCGGTTTTTT.

The CDR3 region is CAISRGRQGDWTGNTIYF. The CDR3 region has the DNA TGTGCCATCAGTAGGGGCCGACAGGGAGACTGGACTGGAAACACCATATATTTT. The V call is TRBV10-3, the J call TRBJ1-3; 7 bases are shared with TRBD1. The CDR3 length is 18 residues. V lost 5 bases and J lost 2; bases outside the gene matches: 15. Germline CDR1 is ENHRY and CDR2 is SYGVKD.

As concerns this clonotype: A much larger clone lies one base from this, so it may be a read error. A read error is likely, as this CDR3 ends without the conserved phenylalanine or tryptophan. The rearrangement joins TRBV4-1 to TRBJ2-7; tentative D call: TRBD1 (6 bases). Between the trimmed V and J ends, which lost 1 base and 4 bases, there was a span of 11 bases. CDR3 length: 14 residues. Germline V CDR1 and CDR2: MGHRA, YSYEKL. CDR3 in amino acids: CASSQARDIYEQYI. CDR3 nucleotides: TGCGCCAGCAGCCAAGCCCGGGACATATACGAGCAGTACATC.

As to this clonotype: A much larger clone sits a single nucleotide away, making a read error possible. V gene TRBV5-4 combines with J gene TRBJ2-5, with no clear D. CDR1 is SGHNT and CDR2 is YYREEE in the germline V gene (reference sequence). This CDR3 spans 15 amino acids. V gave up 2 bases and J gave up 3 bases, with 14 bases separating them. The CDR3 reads CASSFKTVHEETQYF. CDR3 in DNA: TGTGCCAGCAGCTTCAAGACGGTACACGAAGAGACCCAGTACTTC. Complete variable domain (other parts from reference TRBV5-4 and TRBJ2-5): ETGVTQSPTHLIKTRGQQVTLRCSSQSGHNTVSWYQQALGQGPQFIFQYYREEENGRGNFPPRFSGLQFPNYSSELNVNALELDDSALYLCASSFKTVHEETQYFGPGTRLLVL.

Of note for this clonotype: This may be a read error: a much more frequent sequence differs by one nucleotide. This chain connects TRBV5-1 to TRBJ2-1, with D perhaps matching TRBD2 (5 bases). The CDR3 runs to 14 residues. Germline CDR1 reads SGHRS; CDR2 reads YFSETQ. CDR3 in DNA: TGCGCCATCAGCTTCCGGGAATCTTACAATGAGCAGTTCTTC. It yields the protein CAISFRESYNEQFF.

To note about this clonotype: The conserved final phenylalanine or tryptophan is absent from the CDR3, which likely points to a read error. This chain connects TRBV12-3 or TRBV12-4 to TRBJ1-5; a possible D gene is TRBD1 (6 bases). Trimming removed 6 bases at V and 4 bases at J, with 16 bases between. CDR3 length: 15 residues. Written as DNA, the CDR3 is TGTGCCAGCAGCCCAACAGGGAATAGTAATCAGCCCCAGCATTAT. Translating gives CASSPTGNSNQPQHY.

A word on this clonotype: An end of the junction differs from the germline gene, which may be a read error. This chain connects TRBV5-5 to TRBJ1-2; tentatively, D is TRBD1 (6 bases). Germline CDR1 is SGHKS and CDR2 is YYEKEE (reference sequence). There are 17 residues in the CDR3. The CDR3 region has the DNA TGTGCCAGCAGCTACACCGGGACATCCTCAGGGCACTATGGTTACATCTTC. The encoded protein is CASSYTGTSSGHYGYIF.

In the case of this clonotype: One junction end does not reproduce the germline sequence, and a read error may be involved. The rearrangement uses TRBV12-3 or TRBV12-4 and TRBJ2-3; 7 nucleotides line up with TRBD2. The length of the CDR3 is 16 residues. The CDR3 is CATSDIGSGRAYTQYF. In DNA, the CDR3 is TGTGCCACCAGTGACATAGGGTCAGGGAGGGCCTATACGCAGTATTTT.

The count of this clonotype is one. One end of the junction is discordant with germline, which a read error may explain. Here the CDR3 DNA reads TGTGCCAGCAGGGCTAGCGGGAGATCTAACACAGATACTCAGTATTTT. Translating it yields CASRASGRSNTDTQYF. The chain uses TRBV12-3 or TRBV12-4 and TRBJ2-3; 10 bases match TRBD2. CDR3 length equals 16 residues.

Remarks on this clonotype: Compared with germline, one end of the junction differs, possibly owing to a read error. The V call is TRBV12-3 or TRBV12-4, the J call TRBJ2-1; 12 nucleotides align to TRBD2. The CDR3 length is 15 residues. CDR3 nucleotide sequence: TGTGCCATCAGCAGCTGGACTAGCGGGAAAAATGAGCAGTTCTTT. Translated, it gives CAISSWTSGKNEQFF.

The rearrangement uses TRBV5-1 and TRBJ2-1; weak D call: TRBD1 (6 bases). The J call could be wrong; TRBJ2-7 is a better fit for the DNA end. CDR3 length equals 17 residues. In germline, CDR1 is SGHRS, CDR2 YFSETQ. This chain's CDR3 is CASSLRQALNSYDEQYF. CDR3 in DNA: TGCGCCAGCAGCTTAAGACAGGCTCTAAACTCCTACGATGAGCAGTACTTC.

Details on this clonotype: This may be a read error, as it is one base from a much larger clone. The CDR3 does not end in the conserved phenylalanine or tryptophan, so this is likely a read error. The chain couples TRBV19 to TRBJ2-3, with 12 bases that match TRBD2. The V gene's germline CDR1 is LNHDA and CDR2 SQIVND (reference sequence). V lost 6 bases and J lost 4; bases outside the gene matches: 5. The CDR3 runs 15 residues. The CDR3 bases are TGTGCCAGTAGCCGACTAGCGGGAGTCTCAGATACGCAGTATTCT. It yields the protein CASSRLAGVSDTQYS.

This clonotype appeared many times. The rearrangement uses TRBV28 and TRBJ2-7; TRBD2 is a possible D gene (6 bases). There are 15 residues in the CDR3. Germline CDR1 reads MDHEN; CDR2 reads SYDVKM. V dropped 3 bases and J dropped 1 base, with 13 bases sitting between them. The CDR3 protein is CASSLIGTPSYEQYF. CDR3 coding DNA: TGTGCCAGCAGTTTGATCGGGACTCCTTCCTACGAGCAGTACTTC.

In DNA, the CDR3 is TGTGCCATCAGTGAAGGCGAGGAATCCTACGAGCAGTACTTC. It yields the protein CAISEGEESYEQYF. The V gene is TRBV10-3, the J gene TRBJ2-7; D not resolved. The germline CDR1 and CDR2 sequences are ENHRY and SYGVKD. The CDR3 is 14 residues long. V was pared by 3 bases and J by 1 base, with 10 bases between.

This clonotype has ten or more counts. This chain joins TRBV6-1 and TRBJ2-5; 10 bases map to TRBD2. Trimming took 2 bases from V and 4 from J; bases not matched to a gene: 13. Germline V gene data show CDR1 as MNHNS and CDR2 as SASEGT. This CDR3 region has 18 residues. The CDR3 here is CASSERGLAGDLIETQYF. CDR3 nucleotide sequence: TGTGCCAGCAGTGAAAGAGGGCTAGCGGGAGACCTTATAGAGACCCAGTACTTC.

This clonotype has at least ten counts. CDR3: CASSLGTTFKETQYF. CDR3 DNA sequence: TGTGCCAGCAGCCTGGGGACTACCTTCAAAGAGACCCAGTACTTC. The rearrangement joins TRBV7-9 to TRBJ2-5, with 7 bases fitting TRBD2. Trimming took 5 bases from V and 3 from J; bases not matched to a gene: 9. Germline lookup yields CDR1 SEHNR and CDR2 FQNEAQ (reference sequence). This CDR3 region has 15 residues.

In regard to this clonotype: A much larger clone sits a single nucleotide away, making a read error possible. CDR3 sequence reads: CASSETRTYGNGYTF. The DNA for the CDR3 is TGCGCCAGCAGCGAAACACGGACATATGGCAATGGCTACACCTTC. The rearrangement joins TRBV5-1 to TRBJ1-2; TRBD1 is a possible D gene (5 bases). CDR1 and CDR2 (germline): SGHRS, YFSETQ. The CDR3 covers 15 residues. The V and J ends lost 4 bases and 6 bases respectively, with 19 bases between them. Supplemented by reference TRBV5-1 and TRBJ1-2, the full variable domain reads KAGVTQTPRYLIKTRGQQVTLSCSPISGHRSVSWYQQTPGQGLQFLFEYFSETQRNKGNFPGRFSGRQFSNSRSEMNVSTLELGDSALYLCASSETRTYGNGYTFGSGTRLTVV.

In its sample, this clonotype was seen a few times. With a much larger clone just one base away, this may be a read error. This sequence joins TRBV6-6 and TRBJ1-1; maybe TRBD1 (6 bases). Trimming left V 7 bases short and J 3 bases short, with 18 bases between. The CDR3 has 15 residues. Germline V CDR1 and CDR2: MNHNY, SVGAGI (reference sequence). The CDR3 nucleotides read TGTGCCAGCAAGGATACAGGGAGACCGGACACTGAAGCTTTCTTT. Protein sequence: CASKDTGRPDTEAFF.